Listed here is a single T cell receptor (beta chain). Its cognate antigen is unknown. The sample belongs to a study of CD8+ T cells in alopecia areata. Peripheral blood and lesional scalp punch biopsies came from alopecia areata patients. The sorting of PBMCs gave CD4+ and CD8+ T cells. Whole-study findings and limits: Clonality in lesional scalp, especially alopecia totalis/universalis, exceeded that of normal scalp.

It was cDNA, reverse transcribed from extracted RNA, that served as the sequencing template. Clones were sequenced by immunoSEQ multiplex PCR, and TCRdb holds only the in-frame ones, with some missing. The sample lists 100,000 to 150,000 clones, less than 50% occurring once. CDR1 is GTSNPN and CDR2 is SVGIG in the germline V gene (reference sequence). There are 13 residues in the CDR3. Trimming took 4 bases from V and 3 from J, leaving 12 bases between them. The specimen was NKG2D-low CD8+ T cells sorted from blood. The rearrangement joins TRBV30 to TRBJ1-2; D call uncertain. This receptor was identified in a human donor with alopecia areata. Here the CDR3 reads CAWNSDGDYGYTF. In DNA, the CDR3 is TGTGCCTGGAACTCAGACGGGGACTATGGCTACACCTTC.